The rows below give T cell receptor beta chains drawn from one sample of a study of T cell responses to AZD1222 COVID-19 vaccine. Method: immunoSEQ multiplex PCR; TCRdb's copy keeps in-frame clones and lacks some. The sample has 120,000 or so clones, 90% seen once; the top ten hold around 7.2%. The source was peripheral blood, collected on day 0 of AZD1222 vaccination. Receptors originate from an adult in good health. Each CDR3 is given with its conserved first and last residue. The order of the fields is V gene, clone size, D gene, J gene, CDR3 protein, CDR3 DNA. A D gene is named only where the DNA matches it firmly. Expanded clones are given a class, and other clones once, few, many or no size at all.

>TRBV4-1|.|.|TRBJ1-5
CASSQDGGLGNQPQHF
TGCGCCAGCAGCCAAGATGGTGGGTTGGGCAATCAGCCCCAGCATTTT
>TRBV28|.|.|TRBJ2-3
CASSLGLSTDTQYF
TGTGCCAGCAGTTTGGGACTTAGCACAGATACGCAGTATTTT
>TRBV7-3|.|TRBD2|TRBJ2-1
CASSYGTSGNEQFF
TGTGCCAGCAGCTATGGGACTAGCGGGAACGAGCAGTTCTTC
>TRBV9|.|.|TRBJ2-3
CASSESARADTDTQYF
TGTGCCAGCAGCGAGAGTGCAAGAGCGGACACAGATACGCAGTATTTT
>TRBV2|.|.|TRBJ2-5
CASSSGPRETQYF
TGTGCCAGCAGCTCCGGGCCCCGGGAGACCCAGTACTTC
>TRBV11-3|.|TRBD1|TRBJ2-3
CASSLGTGLGTQYF
TGTGCCAGCAGCCTCGGGACAGGGTTGGGTACGCAGTATTTT
>TRBV7-6|.|.|TRBJ2-2
CASSLSGAGELFF
TGTGCCAGCAGCTTATCAGGGGCCGGGGAGCTGTTTTTT
>TRBV7-9|.|.|TRBJ1-2
CASSPAGGVNYGYTF
TGTGCCAGCAGCCCGGCGGGAGGGGTTAACTATGGCTACACCTTC
>TRBV28|.|.|TRBJ2-7
CASSLLGGATMTREQYF
TGTGCCAGCAGTTTATTGGGGGGGGCCACGATGACGAGGGAGCAGTACTTC
>TRBV18|.|.|TRBJ1-2
CASSPSTDFNYGYTF
TGTGCCAGCTCACCTTCGACAGATTTCAACTATGGCTACACCTTC
>TRBV28|.|.|TRBJ2-2
CASRVGRGVTGELFF
TGTGCCAGCAGGGTGGGACGGGGAGTCACCGGGGAGCTGTTTTTT
>TRBV9|.|.|TRBJ2-3
CASSVAVISTDTQYF
TGTGCCAGCAGCGTAGCCGTCATAAGCACAGATACGCAGTATTTT
>TRBV6-2/TRBV6-3|.|.|TRBJ1-1
CASSRTMNTEAFF
TGTGCCAGCAGCCGGACAATGAACACTGAAGCTTTCTTT
>TRBV7-8|.|.|TRBJ1-5
CASSLAGSQPQHF
TGTGCCAGCAGCTTAGCGGGAAGTCAGCCCCAGCATTTT
>TRBV28|.|TRBD1|TRBJ1-3
CASSSTQGAREILGTIYF
TGTGCCAGCAGTTCCACTCAGGGGGCGCGAGAAATTTTAGGCACCATATATTTT
>TRBV28|.|.|TRBJ1-5
CASSIIGLISQTGNQPQHF
TGTGCCAGCAGCATAATTGGCCTTATATCCCAGACAGGCAATCAGCCCCAGCATTTT
>TRBV11-2|once|.|TRBJ2-1
CASSLEGGAYSSDEQFF
TGTGCCAGCAGCTTAGAAGGCGGGGCCTACTCCTCGGATGAGCAGTTCTTC
>TRBV6-6|.|.|TRBJ1-2
CASSPGQTPIYGYTF
TGTGCCAGCAGCCCAGGACAGACGCCCATCTATGGCTACACCTTC
>TRBV24-1|.|TRBD2|TRBJ2-2
CATSDWTSGKVGELFF
TGTGCCACCAGTGATTGGACTAGCGGGAAGGTCGGGGAGCTGTTTTTT
>TRBV29-1|.|TRBD2|TRBJ2-3
CSVVSGTYTQYF
TGCAGCGTTGTTAGCGGGACGTATACGCAGTATTTT
>TRBV7-9|.|TRBD2|TRBJ2-7
CASSYFGTSGRSSYEQYF
TGTGCCAGCAGCTACTTTGGGACTAGCGGGAGGAGCTCCTACGAGCAGTACTTC
>TRBV5-1|.|TRBD2|TRBJ2-1
CASSPSGGYNEQFF
TGCGCCAGCAGCCCGTCGGGGGGTTACAATGAGCAGTTCTTC
>TRBV9|.|.|TRBJ2-3
CASSALAAFTDTQYF
TGTGCCAGCAGCGCGCTAGCAGCTTTCACAGATACGCAGTATTTT
>TRBV11-3|once|.|TRBJ2-1
CASSRSPALANEQFF
TGTGCCAGCAGCCGAAGCCCCGCACTAGCCAATGAGCAGTTCTTC
>TRBV28|.|.|TRBJ2-7
CASSVGPTYEQYF
TGTGCCAGCAGTGTGGGACCCACCTACGAGCAGTACTTC
>TRBV9|.|.|TRBJ2-2
CASTPLNTGELFF
TGTGCCAGCACCCCCCTAAACACCGGGGAGCTGTTTTTT
>TRBV7-9|.|.|TRBJ1-4
CASSSGKTINEKLFF
TGTGCCAGCAGCTCGGGCAAGACGATTAATGAAAAACTGTTTTTT
>TRBV6-2/TRBV6-3|once|TRBD2|TRBJ2-5
CASSYSRLAGGPRGRETQYF
TGTGCCAGCAGTTACTCCCGGCTAGCGGGAGGGCCGAGGGGTAGAGAGACCCAGTACTTC
>TRBV28|.|.|TRBJ1-3
CASSFPSPGNTIYF
TGTGCCAGCAGTTTCCCTTCCCCTGGAAACACCATATATTTT
>TRBV6-5|.|.|TRBJ1-2
CASSYSRGSNYGYTF
TGTGCCAGCAGTTACTCGCGGGGTTCTAACTATGGCTACACCTTC
>TRBV5-4|.|.|TRBJ2-7
CASSFGTGLQYEQYF
TGTGCCAGCAGCTTTGGTACAGGGCTTCAATACGAGCAGTACTTC
>TRBV7-2|.|TRBD2|TRBJ2-2
CASSFAGTSSGELFF
TGTGCCAGCAGCTTTGCCGGGACTAGCTCCGGGGAGCTGTTTTTT
>TRBV28|.|.|TRBJ2-5
CASSLRQDTLGATQYF
TGTGCCAGCAGTTTAAGACAGGACACACTAGGAGCCACCCAGTACTTC
>TRBV24-1|.|TRBD1|TRBJ2-7
CATSDHRGEQYF
TGTGCCACCAGTGATCACAGGGGAGAGCAGTACTTC
>TRBV11-2|.|.|TRBJ2-7
CASSLGKLRDGSYEQYF
TGTGCCAGCAGCTTAGGCAAATTGAGGGACGGCTCCTACGAGCAGTACTTC
>TRBV10-1|.|.|TRBJ2-5
CASSDLQETQYF
TGCGCCAGCAGTGACCTCCAAGAGACCCAGTACTTC
>TRBV2|.|TRBD1|TRBJ2-7
CASSEAIQGARYEQYF
TGTGCCAGCAGTGAAGCGATACAGGGGGCGCGATACGAGCAGTACTTC
>TRBV7-8|few|.|TRBJ1-5
CASSLWGRNQPQHF
TGTGCCAGCAGCTTATGGGGAAGGAATCAGCCCCAGCATTTT
>TRBV30|.|.|TRBJ1-5
CAWSTGSDQPQHF
TGTGCCTGGAGTACAGGGAGCGACCAGCCCCAGCATTTT
>TRBV20-1|.|.|TRBJ1-1
CSASKTERNTEAFF
TGCAGTGCTAGTAAAACGGAACGGAACACTGAAGCTTTCTTT
>TRBV20-1|.|.|TRBJ2-3
CSARATDTQYF
TGCAGTGCTAGAGCCACAGATACGCAGTATTTT
>TRBV19|.|.|TRBJ1-5
CASTVDGDNQPQHF
TGTGCCAGTACCGTGGACGGTGACAATCAGCCCCAGCATTTT